A single sample is the source of the 26 T cell receptor beta chains below, sequenced in a study of cytomegalovirus exposure and HLA in healthy donors. Primers included in the PCR were 60 Vbeta and 13 Jbeta primers. TCRdb's table, derived via immunoSEQ multiplex PCR, lists solely in-frame clones and lacks some. The table records over 70,000 clones, approximately 77% of them present only once. Sequences were obtained from PBMCs. The receptors stem from a man aged 30-40 years in good health and CMV-seronegative.

The V gene is TRBV4-2, the J gene TRBJ2-1, with D hard to call. The CDR3 consists of 16 residues. The V gene's germline CDR1 is LGHNA and CDR2 YNFKEQ. Trimming left V 0 bases short and J 0 bases short, with 9 bases between. CDR3 loop: CASSQDFDSSYNEQFF. As DNA, the CDR3 is TGTGCCAGCAGCCAAGATTTTGATAGCTCCTACAATGAGCAGTTCTTC.

The chain uses TRBV29-1 and TRBJ2-4; 10 bases fit TRBD2. The CDR3 runs to 18 residues. Germline loops: CDR1 SQVTM, CDR2 ANQGSEA. The V segment lost 6 bases and the J segment 0 bases; nucleotides outside the gene matches: 14. In DNA, the CDR3 is TGCAGCGTCCTCTTACTAGCGGGGCCGATCCTAGCCAAAAACATTCAGTACTTC. It encodes CSVLLLAGPILAKNIQYF.

This clone was recorded a few times. CDR3 residues: CASSLLSGGSYNEQFF. DNA for the CDR3: TGTGCCAGCAGCTTACTTAGCGGGGGATCCTACAATGAGCAGTTCTTC. The chain couples TRBV7-2 to TRBJ2-1; 9 nucleotides line up with TRBD2. Trimming took 2 bases from V and 1 from J; bases not matched to a gene: 3. Germline loops: CDR1 SGHTA, CDR2 FQGNSA. This CDR3 has 16 residues.

This clone showed up just once. The chain couples TRBV7-8 to TRBJ2-5; D is possibly TRBD1 (6 bases). Germline values: CDR1 SGHVS, CDR2 FQNEAQ. This CDR3 region has 14 residues. Deletions cut 1 base from V and 2 bases from J, with 8 bases between. CDR3 loop: CASSLGTVQETQYF. Written as DNA, the CDR3 is TGTGCCAGCAGCTTAGGGACAGTACAAGAGACCCAGTACTTC. Full variable domain (rest looked up from reference TRBV7-8 and TRBJ2-5): GAGVSQSPRYKVAKRGQDVALRCDPISGHVSLFWYQQALGQGPEFLTYFQNEAQLDKSGLPSDRFFAERPEGSVSTLKIQRTQQEDSAVYLCASSLGTVQETQYFGPGTRLLVL.

The V call is TRBV4-2, the J call TRBJ1-2, with D maybe TRBD1 (5 bases). Germline V gene data show CDR1 as LGHNA and CDR2 as YNFKEQ. Trimming cost V 4 bases and J 3 bases, with 12 bases left between them. CDR3 size: 14 residues. Here the CDR3 DNA reads TGTGCCAGCAGCCCCCTCAGACAGTACTATGGCTACACCTTC. It is translated as CASSPLRQYYGYTF.

This chain uses TRBV25-1 with TRBJ1-2; D is unresolved. In germline, CDR1 is MGHDK, CDR2 SYGVNS. The CDR3 covers 12 residues. V lost 1 base, J lost 7 bases, and 7 bases lay in between. In nucleotides, the CDR3 is TGTGCCAGCAGTGAATCAGCAGGTGGCTACACCTTC. Translation: CASSESAGGYTF.

Only one count was recorded for this clone. The V and J genes are TRBV7-2 and TRBJ2-1; 8 bases are shared with TRBD1. There are 14 residues in the CDR3. The germline V gene has CDR1 SGHTA and CDR2 FQGNSA. Trimming at V came to 4 bases and at J to 8 bases, leaving 7 bases not matched to a gene. This chain's CDR3 is CASSSGQGWDEQFF. In DNA, the CDR3 is TGTGCCAGCAGCTCAGGACAGGGATGGGATGAGCAGTTCTTC. Combining the CDR3 with reference TRBV7-2 and TRBJ2-1 gives the whole variable domain GAGVSQSPSNKVTEKGKDVELRCDPISGHTALYWYRQSLGQGLEFLIYFQGNSAPDKSGLPSDRFSAERTGGSVSTLTIQRTQQEDSAVYLCASSSGQGWDEQFFGPGTRLTVL.

This chain joins TRBV4-1 and TRBJ1-5; perhaps TRBD1 as D (6 bases). V was trimmed by 0 bases and J by 3 bases, leaving 12 bases between them. The CDR3 is 16 amino acids. Germline lookup yields CDR1 MGHRA and CDR2 YSYEKL. This chain's CDR3 is CASSQEWGRANQPQHF. The CDR3 bases are TGCGCCAGCAGCCAAGAGTGGGGGCGCGCCAATCAGCCCCAGCATTTT.

This clone appeared a few times. Its ends do not fully match the called genes, so a read error is possible. The rearrangement uses TRBV7-2 and TRBJ2-7; 7 positions agree with TRBD2. Germline V CDR1 and CDR2: SGHTA, FQGNSA. This CDR3 contains 16 residues. The CDR3 sequence is CASSLGGGGYSYDQYF. The CDR3 DNA sequence: TGTGCCAGCAGCTTAGGTGGCGGGGGATATTCCTACGACCAGTACTTC.

This sequence joins TRBV9 and TRBJ2-7; TRBD2 matches 9 bases. Germline V CDR1 and CDR2: SGDLS, YYNGEE. Trimming removed 1 base from V and 7 bases from J; junction bases left unmatched: 6. The CDR3 is 14 amino acids. Here the CDR3 DNA reads TGTGCCAGCAGCGTAACTAGCGGGTTCCAAGAGCAGTACTTC. Residues: CASSVTSGFQEQYF. Full variable domain (remainder filled in from reference TRBV9 and TRBJ2-7): DSGVTQTPKHLITATGQRVTLRCSPRSGDLSVYWYQQSLDQGLQFLIQYYNGEERAKGNILERFSAQQFPDLHSELNLSSLELGDSALYFCASSVTSGFQEQYFGPGTRLTVT.

This clone was seen only a few times. The chain carries TRBV28 and TRBJ1-2; D remains unclear. Trimming stripped 5 bases from V and 7 bases from J, with 14 bases between. The CDR3 runs to 13 residues. CDR1 and CDR2 from the germline V gene are MDHEN and SYDVKM. CDR3 sequence (DNA): TGTGCCAGCAGTCTGAGGGCAATTGGTGGCTACACCTTC. Its translation is CASSLRAIGGYTF.

The rearrangement uses TRBV7-2 and TRBJ2-3; 7 nucleotides agree with TRBD2. V was clipped by 3 bases and J by 2 bases; unmatched bases: 11. The CDR3 consists of 17 residues. Germline V gene data show CDR1 as SGHTA and CDR2 as FQGNSA. The chain's CDR3 is CASSFRSKRGYTDTQYF. The DNA for the CDR3 is TGTGCCAGCAGCTTCAGGTCTAAGCGGGGTTACACAGATACGCAGTATTTT.

The chain has TRBV27 and TRBJ2-7, with D possibly matching TRBD2 (5 bases). CDR3 length: 15 residues. The germline gives CDR1 MNHEY, CDR2 SMNVEV (reference sequence). The V end lost 0 bases, the J end lost 3 bases, and 12 bases lay between the germline ends. The CDR3 protein is CASSLSEEAFYEQYF. The CDR3 bases are TGTGCCAGCAGTTTATCGGAGGAGGCATTCTACGAGCAGTACTTC.

The chain combines TRBV18 with TRBJ2-2; 7 nucleotides match TRBD2. CDR3 size: 13 residues. The V and J ends lost 2 bases and 9 bases, in that order; junction bases with no gene match: 3. Germline V CDR1 and CDR2: KGHSH, LQKENI. The chain's CDR3 is CASSPSGDWELFF. DNA for the CDR3: TGTGCCAGCTCACCAAGCGGGGATTGGGAGCTGTTTTTT.

The chain has TRBV7-8 and TRBJ2-5; 7 nucleotides line up with TRBD2. The CDR3 spans 15 residues. CDR1 SGHVS and CDR2 FQNEAQ come from the germline V gene. V was pared by 4 bases and J by 1 base, with 6 bases of the junction left unmatched. The CDR3 DNA sequence: TGTGCCAGCAGCTCGAGCGGGGCAGTCCAAGAGACCCAGTACTTC. Protein: CASSSSGAVQETQYF.

The rearrangement links TRBV28 to TRBJ2-2; no firm D call. Deletions cut 5 bases from V and 5 bases from J, with 6 bases between. The CDR3 sequence is 12 residues long. CDR1 MDHEN and CDR2 SYDVKM come from the germline V gene. Here the CDR3 DNA reads TGTGCCAGCAGTCTCGGGACCGGGGAGCTGTTTTTT. Protein: CASSLGTGELFF.

The rearrangement links TRBV7-2 to TRBJ2-7; 9 bases map to TRBD2. The germline gives CDR1 SGHTA, CDR2 FQGNSA. Germline trimming cut 1 base from V and 2 bases from J; bases unmatched to any gene: 15. This CDR3 spans 19 amino acids. Here the CDR3 reads CASSLGGFWTSVFPYEQYF. The CDR3 DNA reads as TGTGCCAGCAGCTTAGGGGGTTTTTGGACTAGCGTCTTCCCCTACGAGCAGTACTTC.

The V and J genes are TRBV10-2 and TRBJ1-1, with TRBD1 as a possible D gene (6 bases). V dropped 3 bases and J dropped 5 bases, with 13 bases sitting between them. From germline, CDR1 is WSHSY and CDR2 SAAADI. CDR3 length equals 14 residues. The CDR3 sequence is CASSDQGRVTEAFF. The DNA of the CDR3 is TGCGCCAGCAGTGATCAGGGGAGGGTGACTGAAGCTTTCTTT.

This clone has a single count. The CDR3 is CASSLDVGTGAGYTF. The CDR3 nucleotides are TGTGCCAGCAGCTTGGACGTGGGGACAGGAGCAGGCTACACCTTC. The rearrangement joins TRBV5-4 to TRBJ1-2; 8 bases line up with TRBD1. Trimming at V came to 0 bases and at J to 8 bases, leaving 9 bases not matched to a gene. Germline CDR1 SGHNT, CDR2 YYREEE (reference sequence). This CDR3 is 15 amino acids long.

The chain carries TRBV28 and TRBJ1-5; 9 bases agree with TRBD1. The CDR3 has 14 amino acids. Losses at the gene ends were 3 bases for V and 6 bases for J; bases not matched to a gene: 3. Per germline, CDR1 MDHEN and CDR2 SYDVKM. The CDR3 sequence: CASSLGQGGQPQHF. CDR3 sequence (DNA): TGTGCCAGCAGTTTGGGACAGGGCGGTCAGCCCCAGCATTTT.

Comment on this clone: The junction does not match germline at one end; this may be a read error. The chain combines TRBV7-7 with TRBJ2-2; maybe TRBD2 (5 bases). The CDR3 covers 14 residues. Germline V gene data show CDR1 as SSHAT and CDR2 as FNYEAQ (reference sequence). DNA for the CDR3: TGTGCTAGCAGCTCTCAACTCGGGGCCGGGGAGCTGTTTTTT. Residues: CASSSQLGAGELFF.

The chain couples TRBV4-1 to TRBJ2-2; 12 bases match TRBD2. Germline V gene lookup returns CDR1 MGHRA and CDR2 YSYEKL. The CDR3 consists of 19 residues. Trimming took 2 bases from V and 3 from J; bases not matched to a gene: 10. The CDR3 nucleotides read TGCGCCAGCAGCCAACAGACTAGCGGGAGTATAATTGACACCGGGGAGCTGTTTTTT. The encoded protein is CASSQQTSGSIIDTGELFF.

The chain carries TRBV11-2 and TRBJ2-1, with 11 bases that match TRBD2. Looked up from germline, CDR1 is SGHAT and CDR2 is FQNNGV. The CDR3 sequence is 15 residues long. Trimming took 5 bases from V and 7 from J; bases not matched to a gene: 7. The CDR3 DNA reads as TGTGCCAGCAGCACTGGGACTAGCGGTAGGAATGAGCAGTTCTTC. Encoded protein: CASSTGTSGRNEQFF.

The chain combines TRBV7-9 with TRBJ2-3; tentatively, D is TRBD2 (6 bases). This CDR3 comprises 13 residues. Germline assignment: CDR1 SEHNR and CDR2 FQNEAQ (reference sequence). Trimming shortened V by 3 bases and J by 3 bases, and 7 bases separated the two germline ends. The CDR3 DNA follows: TGTGCCAGCAGCTTTAGCGGAACAGATACGCAGTATTTT. This codes for CASSFSGTDTQYF.

The chain links TRBV6-6 to TRBJ2-5; the D gene is possibly TRBD1 (6 bases). Germline V gene data show CDR1 as MNHNY and CDR2 as SVGAGI (reference sequence). CDR3 size: 12 residues. Trimming left V 11 bases short and J 3 bases short, with 13 bases between. The CDR3 DNA sequence: TGTGCCGTCAAAACAGGGAAAGAGACCCAGTACTTC. It is translated as CAVKTGKETQYF.

The J gene is TRBJ2-7, the V gene TRBV28, with 8 positions matching TRBD2. Trimming cost V 4 bases and J 7 bases; bases outside gene matches: 15. CDR3 length: 16 residues. Germline loops: CDR1 MDHEN, CDR2 SYDVKM. In DNA, the CDR3 is TGTGCCAGCAGTTACGGGGTGGGCGGGGGGCAGAGTGAGCAGTACTTC. Protein sequence: CASSYGVGGGQSEQYF.